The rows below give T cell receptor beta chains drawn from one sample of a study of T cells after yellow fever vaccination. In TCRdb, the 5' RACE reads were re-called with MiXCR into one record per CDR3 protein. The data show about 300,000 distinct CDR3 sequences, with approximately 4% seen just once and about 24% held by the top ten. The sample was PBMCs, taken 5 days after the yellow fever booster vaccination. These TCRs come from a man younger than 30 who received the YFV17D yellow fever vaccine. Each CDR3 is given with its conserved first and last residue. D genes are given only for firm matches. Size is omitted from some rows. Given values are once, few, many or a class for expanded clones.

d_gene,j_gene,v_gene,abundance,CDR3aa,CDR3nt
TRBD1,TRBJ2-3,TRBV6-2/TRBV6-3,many,CASRGTGLSTDTQYF,TGTGCCAGCAGAGGGACAGGCCTAAGCACAGATACGCAGTATTTT
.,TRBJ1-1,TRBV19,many,CASSIRRSGKAEAFF,TGTGCCAGTAGTATTCGGAGGAGTGGGAAGGCTGAAGCTTTCTTT
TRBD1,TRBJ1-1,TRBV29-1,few,CSEHRQGIEAFF,TGCAGCGAACATAGACAGGGGATTGAAGCTTTCTTT
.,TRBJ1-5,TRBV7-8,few,CASSTTGLGQPQHF,TGTGCCAGCAGCACTACAGGGTTAGGTCAGCCCCAGCATTTT
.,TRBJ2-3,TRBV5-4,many,CASSLDARTTDTQYF,TGTGCCAGCAGCTTGGATGCACGGACCACAGATACGCAGTATTTT
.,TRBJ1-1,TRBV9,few,CASSDRQGLQNTEAFF,TGTGCCAGCAGCGACCGTCAGGGCCTTCAAAACACTGAAGCTTTCTTT
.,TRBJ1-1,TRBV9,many,CAANTEAFF,TGTGCGGCTAACACTGAAGCTTTCTTT
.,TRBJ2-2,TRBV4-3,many,CASSQDPPRTNTGELFF,TGCGCCAGCAGCCAAGATCCCCCGAGGACGAACACCGGGGAGCTGTTTTTT
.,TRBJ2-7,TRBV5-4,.,CASSLVAGPNEQYF,TGTGCCAGCAGCTTGGTCGCAGGTCCGAACGAGCAGTACTTC
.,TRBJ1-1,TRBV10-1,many,CASRDEMNTEAFF,TGCGCCAGCAGAGACGAAATGAACACTGAAGCTTTCTTT
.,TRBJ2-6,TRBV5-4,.,CASSFGAAGANVLTF,TGTGCCAGCAGCTTTGGGGCAGCTGGGGCCAACGTCCTGACTTTC
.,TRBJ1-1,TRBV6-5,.,CASRLPRGTEAFF,TGTGCCAGCAGACTGCCCAGGGGAACTGAAGCTTTCTTT
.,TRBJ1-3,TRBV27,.,CASSLMRGNTIYF,TGTGCCAGCAGTCTTATGCGGGGAAACACCATATATTTT
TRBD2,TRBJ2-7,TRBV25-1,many,CASSEFRIAGASDSYEQYF,TGTGCCAGCAGTGAATTTCGAATAGCGGGGGCCAGTGATTCCTACGAGCAGTACTTC
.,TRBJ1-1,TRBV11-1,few,CASSKNGGTEAFF,TGTGCCAGCAGCAAAAATGGGGGCACTGAAGCTTTCTTT
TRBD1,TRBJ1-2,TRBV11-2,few,CASSSADRGVYSYTF,TGTGCCAGCAGCTCTGCCGACAGGGGGGTCTACAGCTACACCTTC
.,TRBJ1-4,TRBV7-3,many,CASSLKVAHSTNEKLFF,TGTGCCAGCAGCTTAAAGGTAGCGCACTCAACTAATGAAAAACTGTTTTTT
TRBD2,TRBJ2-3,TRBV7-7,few,CASSRLAGPGDTQYF,TGTGCTAGCAGCCGACTAGCGGGGCCCGGAGATACGCAGTATTTT
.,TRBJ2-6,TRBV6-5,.,CASSYTSGSGANVLTF,TGTGCCAGCAGTTACACCTCAGGCTCTGGGGCCAACGTCCTGACTTTC
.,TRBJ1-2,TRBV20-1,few,CSRSPGDGYTF,TGCAGTCGGTCCCCAGGGGATGGCTACACCTTC
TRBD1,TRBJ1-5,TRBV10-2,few,CASREQGIGFGRKNQPQHF,TGCGCCAGCAGGGAACAGGGGATCGGATTTGGCCGAAAAAATCAGCCCCAGCATTTT
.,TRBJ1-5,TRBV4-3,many,CASSQGRNQPQHF,TGCGCCAGCAGCCAAGGAAGAAATCAGCCCCAGCATTTT
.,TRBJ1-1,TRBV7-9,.,CASRWGANTEAFF,TGTGCCAGCAGGTGGGGTGCGAACACTGAAGCTTTCTTT
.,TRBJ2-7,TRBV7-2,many,CASGRESYEQYF,TGTGCCAGCGGACGGGAGTCCTACGAGCAGTACTTC
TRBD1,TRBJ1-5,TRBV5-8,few,CASSFSGTGKANQPQHF,TGTGCCAGCAGCTTTTCCGGGACAGGGAAGGCCAATCAGCCCCAGCATTTT
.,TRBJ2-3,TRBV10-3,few,CAISPGPDTQYF,TGTGCCATCAGCCCAGGCCCAGATACGCAGTATTTT
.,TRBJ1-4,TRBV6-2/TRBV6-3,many,CASSYSRRSEEKLFF,TGTGCCAGCAGTTACTCGCGGAGGTCTGAGGAAAAACTGTTTTTT
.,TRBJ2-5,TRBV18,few,CASSPSREETQYF,TGTGCCAGCTCCCCGAGCAGAGAAGAGACCCAGTACTTC
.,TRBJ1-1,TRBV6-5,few,CASTDHRANTEAFF,TGTGCCAGCACGGACCACAGGGCGAACACTGAAGCTTTCTTT
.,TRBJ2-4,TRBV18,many,CASSPQGKNIQYF,TGTGCCAGCTCACCACAGGGCAAAAACATTCAGTACTTC
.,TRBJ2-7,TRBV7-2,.,CASSSTGTRGYEQYF,TGTGCCAGCAGCTCGACAGGGACTAGGGGCTACGAGCAGTACTTC
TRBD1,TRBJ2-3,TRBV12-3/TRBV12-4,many,CASTSPGQGEDTQYF,TGTGCCAGCACCTCTCCGGGACAGGGGGAAGATACGCAGTATTTT
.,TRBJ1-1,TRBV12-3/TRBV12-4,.,CASSFQVEGTEAFF,TGTGCCAGCAGTTTCCAGGTCGAGGGAACTGAAGCTTTCTTT
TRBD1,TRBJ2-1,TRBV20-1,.,CSARTTDRVNEQFF,TGCAGTGCTCGAACGACGGACAGGGTTAATGAGCAGTTCTTC
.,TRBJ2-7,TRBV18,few,CASSTRLDEEQYF,TGTGCCAGCTCAACAAGACTAGACGAGGAGCAGTACTTC
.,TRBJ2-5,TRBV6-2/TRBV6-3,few,CASSYSRPSQETQYF,TGTGCCAGCAGTTACTCGAGACCATCACAAGAGACCCAGTACTTC
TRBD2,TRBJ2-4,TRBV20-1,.,CSARERGGLVSKNIQYF,TGCAGTGCTAGAGAGCGGGGGGGCCTTGTTAGCAAAAACATTCAGTACTTC
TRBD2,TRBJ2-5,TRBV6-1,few,CASSEAGGALQETQYF,TGTGCCAGCTCAGAGGCGGGAGGGGCCCTCCAGGAGACCCAGTACTTC
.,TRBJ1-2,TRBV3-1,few,CASSQDRSYGYTF,TGTGCCAGCAGCCAAGATCGCTCCTATGGCTACACCTTC
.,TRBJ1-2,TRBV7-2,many,CASSFDWGGYTF,TGTGCCAGCAGCTTTGACTGGGGGGGCTACACCTTC
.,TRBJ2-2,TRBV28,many,CASTNGGTGELFF,TGTGCCAGCACTAACGGGGGCACCGGGGAGCTGTTTTTT
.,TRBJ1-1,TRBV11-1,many,CASTGGRRGTEAFF,TGTGCCAGCACGGGAGGCAGGAGGGGCACTGAAGCTTTCTTT
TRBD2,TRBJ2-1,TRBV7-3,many,CASSSLGTSGSSYNEQFF,TGTGCCAGCAGCTCGTTAGGGACTAGCGGTTCCTCCTACAATGAGCAGTTCTTC
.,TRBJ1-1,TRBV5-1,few,CASSFGDQEAFF,TGCGCCAGCAGCTTCGGCGACCAGGAGGCTTTCTTT
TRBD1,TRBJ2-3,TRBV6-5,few,CASSDRGDYTDTQYF,TGTGCCAGCAGTGACAGGGGGGATTATACAGATACGCAGTATTTT
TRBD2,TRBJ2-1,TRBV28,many,CASRRPGGFLVDEQFF,TGTGCCAGCAGACGACCGGGGGGGTTTTTGGTCGATGAGCAGTTCTTC
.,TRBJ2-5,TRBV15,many,CATSNQFSPGETQYF,TGTGCCACCAGCAATCAGTTTTCCCCGGGGGAGACCCAGTACTTC
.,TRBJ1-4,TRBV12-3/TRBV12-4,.,CASSFWGAEKLFF,TGTGCCAGCAGTTTTTGGGGGGCCGAAAAACTGTTTTTT
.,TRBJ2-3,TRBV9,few,CASSVRGRGGTDTQYF,TGTGCCAGCAGCGTGCGCGGCAGGGGTGGAACAGATACGCAGTATTTT
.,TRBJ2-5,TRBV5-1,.,CASSLQPGQETQYF,TGCGCCAGCAGCTTGCAGCCGGGACAAGAGACCCAGTACTTC
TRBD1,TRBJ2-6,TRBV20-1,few,CSAPWPLMRDSGANVLTF,TGCAGTGCTCCCTGGCCGCTTATGAGGGACAGTGGGGCCAACGTCCTGACTTTC
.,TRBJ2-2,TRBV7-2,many,CASSLAGVHTGELFF,TGTGCCAGCAGCTTAGCAGGGGTGCACACCGGGGAGCTGTTTTTT
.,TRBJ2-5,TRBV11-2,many,CASSLGWDGAETQYF,TGTGCCAGCAGCTTAGGTTGGGACGGGGCAGAGACCCAGTACTTC